Included here is one TCR beta chain sequence, with context. The table lists this clonotype with a few counts. This clone's antigen is unknown. No base qualities exist here, and no much larger clone lies one base off it. Synthesis of TCR cDNA relied on 5'RACE template switching, a step that introduced a universal primer site along with unique molecular identifiers. cDNA synthesis was primed from both the TCR alpha and TCR beta constant segments. Library amplification involved two PCR steps, and the second step added sample barcodes and sequencing adapters. Sequencing of the libraries was done on either Illumina HiSeq 2500 (2x100 bp) or NovaSeq (2x150 bp). Per the source publication's procedure: Reads were demultiplexed and collapsed into UMI consensus sequences with MIGEC, and V(D)J alignment was performed with MiXCR. Clonotypes responding to the vaccine were identified with edgeR on replicate PBMC samples, with the criteria of FDR below 0.01 and a log2 fold change above 5 up to day 15. CD4 or CD8 identity was assigned to each bulk clonotype according to whether the clonotype was present at higher abundance in the sequenced CD4 repertoire or the sequenced CD8 repertoire. The public reads were run again by TCRdb, first through fastp at Q25 and then through MiXCR, and only productive beta chains were kept. Rows with one shared CDR3 protein collapse into an entry with the most common genes and DNA. The V and J calls come from TCRdb's annotation, not from the publication. The table for this sample lists under 700,000 distinct CDR3 sequences; 17% of them were counted only once. Of the sample, 15% to 20% falls within the top ten clones.

This specimen comes from a study of T cells after yellow fever vaccination (dated by TCRdb to between 2017 and 2020). The study in broad terms: The SMART-Seq v4 Ultra Low Input RNA kit was used to prepare libraries from fractions with low cell numbers. Bulk TCR alpha and beta repertoires were sequenced longitudinally to track T-cell clones before and after primary and booster YFV17D yellow fever vaccination. The cohort comprised two healthy male donors, one aged 18 to 29 and one aged 30 to 39 years. Bulk PBMC replicates and cell subsets were isolated from blood drawn at multiple timepoints before and after both primary and secondary immunization. Beyond this particular receptor, the publication reports: Compared with the primary T-cell response, the secondary T-cell response was faster but weaker, reaching its peak on day 5 rather than on day 15. After the booster, most clones that had expanded after primary vaccination were detected again (over 95% of CD4 and around nine tenths of CD8), suggesting broad maintenance of memory. A small fraction of clonotypes appeared in both the CD4 and CD8 compartments, likely as a result of convergent recombination. Because only a couple of donors were included in the study, the extent to which the findings can be generalized is limited. Because abundant contaminating clonotypes from the bulk population could be contained in FACS-sorted repertoires, computational filtering was required.

The treatment or condition label, as the study defines it: live attenuated yellow fever vaccine strain. At each blood-draw timepoint, two biological replicates of bulk PBMCs were obtained. A standard Ficoll-Paque protocol was used to isolate PBMCs from peripheral blood. TriZol was used to extract RNA from bulk PBMCs, from CD4 and CD8 fractions, and from dextramer-positive and dextramer-negative fractions. The trim is 4 bases for V and 5 bases for J, with a gap of 11 bases between the germline ends. From the cysteine up to the phenylalanine, the CDR3 has a length of 14 residues. CDR3 DNA only is kept here, 42 bases in frame from base 1. From the germline V gene (reference sequence), CDR1 is MNHEY and CDR2 is SMNVEV.

Sequenced material: PBMCs, taken 4 to 5 days after the first yellow fever vaccination. The clonotype originates from a man younger than 35 who received the YFV17D yellow fever vaccine. The V gene is TRBV27 and the J gene is TRBJ1-4, and the D gene may be TRBD1, 6 bases matching. The sequence in DNA is TGTGCCAGCAGTTCAACACAGGGCAATGAAAAACTGTTTTTT. It codes for CASSSTQGNEKLFF.